These 32 T cell receptor beta chains were all obtained from the same sample, sequenced in a study of CD8 T cells in Susac syndrome (dated by TCRdb to the late 2010s). Libraries were built with the immunoSEQ multiplex PCR assay. RNA was extracted using the RNeasy kit, and about 0.5 to 1 microgram was reverse transcribed with random hexamers. The public sequencing data were trimmed at Q25 with fastp and processed into clonotypes with MiXCR by TCRdb, which kept only in-frame beta chains. Each entry merges the rows of one CDR3 protein and shows their most common DNA and genes. The sample profile shows approximately 300,000 distinct CDR3 sequences; 70% to 90% of them were found once. Around 0.18% of the sample lies in the top ten. Specimen: CD8+ T cells from PBMCs. The receptor set was obtained from a human donor with multiple sclerosis.

This clonotype appeared a few times. The gene calls are TRBV29-1 and TRBJ2-6, with TRBD1 matching 8 bases. This CDR3 region has 16 residues. The germline V gene encodes CDR1 SQVTM and CDR2 ANQGSEA. The V gene end was trimmed by 7 bases and the J gene end by 0 bases; junction bases not matched to a gene: 8. CDR3 DNA sequence: TGCAGCGCTGGGACAGGAGAAATCTCTGGGGCCAACGTCCTGACTTTC. It translates to CSAGTGEISGANVLTF. Full variable domain (rest looked up from reference TRBV29-1 and TRBJ2-6): SAVISQKPSRDICQRGTSLTIQCQVDSQVTMMFWYRQQPGQSLTLIATANQGSEATYESGFVIDKFPISRPNLTFSTLTVSNMSPEDSSIYLCSAGTGEISGANVLTFGAGSRLTVL.

The chain recombines TRBV6-6 with TRBJ2-7; D is unresolved. V was clipped by 10 bases and J by 3 bases, with 16 bases between them. CDR1 is MNHNY and CDR2 is SVGAGI in the germline V gene (reference sequence). This CDR3 contains 13 residues. This CDR3 reads CAILDGLSYEQYF. CDR3 bases: TGTGCCATCCTCGATGGGTTAAGCTACGAGCAGTACTTC.

This sequence joins TRBV12-3 or TRBV12-4 and TRBJ1-1; D gene unclear. The CDR3 loop spans 16 amino acids. V was cut by 1 base and J by 4 bases, with 16 bases left in between. CDR3 amino acids: CASSLGGPLSRTEAFF. As DNA, the CDR3 is TGTGCCAGCAGTTTAGGAGGGCCCCTTAGCCGCACTGAAGCTTTCTTT.

CDR3 sequence reads: CASSSTDRNTGELFF. The CDR3 bases are TGTGCCAGCAGCTCCACGGACAGGAACACCGGGGAGCTGTTTTTT. The J gene is TRBJ2-2, the V gene TRBV9; weak D call: TRBD1 (6 bases). The germline V and J ends were trimmed by 4 bases and 1 base, with 11 bases remaining between them. Germline V gene sequence: CDR1 SGDLS, CDR2 YYNGEE. The CDR3 covers 15 residues.

The rearrangement uses TRBV2 and TRBJ2-3; D is unclear. With 2 bases removed from V and 2 bases from J, the gap between germline ends came to 14 bases. The CDR3 loop spans 16 amino acids. From germline, CDR1 is SNHLY and CDR2 FYNNEI. CDR3 bases: TGTGCCAGCAGTGAACTTTCCGCGGAGTACACAGATACGCAGTATTTT. Translation gives CASSELSAEYTDTQYF.

This clonotype was seen once. The CDR3 sequence: CSVVVGGGTANYGYTF. The CDR3 nucleotides are TGCAGCGTCGTCGTAGGGGGAGGGACAGCTAACTATGGCTACACCTTC. The J gene is TRBJ1-2, the V gene TRBV29-1, with 7 bases lining up with TRBD1. This CDR3 is built from 16 residues. Germline trimming cut 6 bases from V and 0 bases from J; bases unmatched to any gene: 13. CDR1 and CDR2 (germline): SQVTM, ANQGSEA.

CDR3 protein: CASSRTGTENEKLFF. Here the CDR3 DNA reads TGTGCCAGCTCACGAACCGGGACAGAGAATGAAAAACTGTTTTTT. The chain uses TRBV18 and TRBJ1-4; 7 nucleotides line up with TRBD1. J gave up 5 bases and V 4 bases, and 7 bases lay outside the gene matches. Germline V gene lookup returns CDR1 KGHSH and CDR2 LQKENI. The CDR3 runs to 15 residues.

As regards this clonotype: One junction end does not reproduce the germline sequence, and a read error may be involved. The V call is TRBV4-2, the J call TRBJ2-3; a possible D gene is TRBD2 (6 bases). Germline CDR1 reads LGHNA; CDR2 reads YNFKEQ. The CDR3 covers 16 residues. The CDR3 protein is CARSQQAGGGTDTQYF. Written as DNA, the CDR3 is TGTGCCAGAAGCCAACAAGCCGGGGGAGGCACAGATACGCAGTATTTT.

About this clonotype itself: This is likely a read error, given that the CDR3 carries no conserved phenylalanine or tryptophan at its end. The gene calls are TRBV20-1 and TRBJ2-7; the D is unclear. CDR1 and CDR2 from the germline V gene are DFQATT and SNEGSKA (reference sequence). This CDR3 contains 14 residues. V gave up 2 bases and J gave up 4 bases, with 15 bases separating them. In DNA form, the CDR3 reads TGCAGTGCTAGACTGCCACCCGACATTTACGAGCAGTACTCC. It specifies CSARLPPDIYEQYS.

This clonotype appeared once. V and J are TRBV7-9 and TRBJ1-2, with no clear D. Germline lookup yields CDR1 SEHNR and CDR2 FQNEAQ (reference sequence). V lost 7 bases and J 7 bases, leaving 10 bases between the germline ends. CDR3 length: 11 residues. CDR3 coding DNA: TGTGCCAGCACCGGAGGTCGTGGCTACACCTTC. It translates to CASTGGRGYTF.

This sequence joins TRBV7-9 and TRBJ1-2; possible D gene TRBD1, 5 bases. CDR1 SEHNR and CDR2 FQNEAQ come from the germline V gene (reference sequence). V lost 2 bases to trimming and J lost 8 bases, with 15 bases between them. This CDR3 comprises 14 residues. The CDR3 bases are TGTGCCAGCAGCTTATCAACGGGGCTTCAAGGCTACACCTTC. It yields the protein CASSLSTGLQGYTF. The complete variable domain, with remaining parts taken from reference TRBV7-9 and TRBJ1-2, reads DTGVSQNPRHKITKRGQNVTFRCDPISEHNRLYWYRQTLGQGPEFLTYFQNEAQLEKSRLLSDRFSAERPKGSFSTLEIQRTEQGDSAMYLCASSLSTGLQGYTFGSGTRLTVV.

This clonotype was seen a handful of times. CDR3 bases: TGTGCCAGCAGCGGCAGGAGTAACACCGGGGAGCTGTTTTTT. It translates to CASSGRSNTGELFF. This chain joins TRBV6-1 and TRBJ2-2; D gene ambiguous. Germline lookup yields CDR1 MNHNS and CDR2 SASEGT. This CDR3 is built from 14 residues. V gave up 6 bases and J gave up 2 bases, with 10 bases separating them.

The chain links TRBV20-1 to TRBJ2-5; the D is unclear. V lost 3 bases, J lost 2 bases, and 22 bases lay in between. This CDR3 has 17 amino acids. Germline V gene data show CDR1 as DFQATT and CDR2 as SNEGSKA (reference sequence). In DNA, the CDR3 is TGCAGTGCTAGCCTTGCCTCGAGCATCCCACTACAAGAGACCCAGTACTTC. It yields the protein CSASLASSIPLQETQYF.

There are a few counts of this clonotype. The chain links TRBV6-4 to TRBJ2-3; TRBD2 might be the D (5 bases). This CDR3 spans 14 amino acids. The germline V and J ends were trimmed by 3 bases and 1 base, with 8 bases remaining between them. CDR1 is MRHNA, CDR2 SNTAGT, per germline. The CDR3 region has the DNA TGTGCCAGCAGTGATAAGGGAGGCACAGATACGCAGTATTTT. This translates into CASSDKGGTDTQYF.

In DNA, the CDR3 is TGTGCCAGCGGACCGACAGGGTTCGAGCAGTACTTC. Protein sequence: CASGPTGFEQYF. The chain carries TRBV28 and TRBJ2-7; 7 nucleotides align to TRBD1. The trim removed 8 bases at V and 6 bases at J, leaving 7 bases unmatched. The CDR3 contains 12 residues. The germline gives CDR1 MDHEN, CDR2 SYDVKM.

The chain links TRBV12-3 or TRBV12-4 to TRBJ1-1; D call uncertain. Trimming removed 3 bases from V and 1 base from J, with 9 bases in between. There are 14 residues in the CDR3. CDR3 DNA sequence: TGTGCCAGCAGTTTGGCCCCTGGGAACACTGAAGCTTTCTTT. This gives the protein CASSLAPGNTEAFF.

This chain joins TRBV11-2 and TRBJ2-5; 8 bases align to TRBD2. The CDR3 totals 17 residues. The V and J ends lost 1 base and 1 base, in that order; junction bases with no gene match: 8. Germline-derived CDR1 and CDR2 are SGHAT and FQNNGV. CDR3: CASSLGTSGATQETQYF. In nucleotides, the CDR3 is TGTGCCAGCAGCTTAGGAACTAGCGGTGCCACCCAAGAGACCCAGTACTTC.

The gene calls are TRBV5-4 and TRBJ1-2; D uncertain. V was pared by 1 base and J by 8 bases, with 6 bases between. The length of the CDR3 is 11 residues. Germline V gives CDR1 SGHNT, CDR2 YYREEE (reference sequence). CDR3 amino acids: CASSLNNGYTF. Written as DNA, the CDR3 is TGTGCCAGCAGCTTGAATAACGGCTACACCTTC.

This chain joins TRBV7-9 and TRBJ2-3; tentative D call: TRBD1 (5 bases). The V gene lost 7 bases and the J gene lost 6 bases, with 17 bases spanning the gap. Germline V gene sequence: CDR1 SEHNR, CDR2 FQNEAQ (reference sequence). The CDR3 loop spans 14 amino acids. The CDR3 DNA reads TGTGCCAGCACAGGGTCGGGTGGGTCGGATACGCAGTATTTT. Residues: CASTGSGGSDTQYF.

The J gene is TRBJ2-7, the V gene TRBV28, with 7 bases lining up with TRBD2. Germline lookup yields CDR1 MDHEN and CDR2 SYDVKM. Trimming removed 5 bases from V and 3 bases from J; junction bases left unmatched: 7. The CDR3 has 14 residues. The CDR3 here is CASSPPGLHYEQYF. The CDR3 nucleotides read TGTGCCAGCAGTCCCCCGGGACTACACTACGAGCAGTACTTC. Based on the CDR3 plus reference TRBV28 and TRBJ2-7, the full variable domain is DVKVTQSSRYLVKRTGEKVFLECVQDMDHENMFWYRQDPGLGLRLIYFSYDVKMKEKGDIPEGYSVSREKKERFSLILESASTNQTSMYLCASSPPGLHYEQYFGPGTRLTVT.

This clonotype was picked up a small number of times. V and J are TRBV11-2 and TRBJ2-2; no clear D. The V gene lost 6 bases and the J gene lost 4 bases, with 6 bases spanning the gap. This CDR3 contains 12 residues. CDR1 is SGHAT, CDR2 FQNNGV, per germline. The CDR3 DNA sequence: TGTGCCAGCAGATGGGGCACCGGGGAGCTGTTTTTT. Amino acid sequence: CASRWGTGELFF.

J is TRBJ2-5 and V is TRBV4-3, with D tentatively TRBD1 (6 bases). Between the trimmed V and J ends, which lost 1 base and 2 bases, there was a span of 11 bases. The CDR3 runs to 15 residues. Per the germline V gene, CDR1 is LGHNA and CDR2 is YSLEER. CDR3 loop: CASSQGTGQQETQYF. CDR3 coding DNA: TGCGCCAGCAGCCAAGGGACCGGACAGCAAGAGACCCAGTACTTC.

The V call is TRBV29-1, the J call TRBJ2-5, with D perhaps matching TRBD1 or TRBD2 (5 bases each). There are 16 residues in the CDR3. Germline loops: CDR1 SQVTM, CDR2 ANQGSEA. Trimming stripped 0 bases from V and 2 bases from J, with 16 bases between. The DNA for the CDR3 is TGCAGCGTTGAAGATACAACCGGGACCAGTCAAGAGACCCAGTACTTC. It translates to CSVEDTTGTSQETQYF.

This chain connects TRBV30 to TRBJ2-7; D gene unclear. With 0 bases removed from V and 1 base from J, the gap between germline ends came to 7 bases. CDR3 length: 13 amino acids. The germline CDR1 and CDR2 sequences are GTSNPN and SVGIG (reference sequence). Here the CDR3 reads CAWSVGQSYEQYF. The CDR3, as DNA: TGTGCCTGGAGTGTTGGGCAGTCCTACGAGCAGTACTTC.

This clonotype was observed a few times. In DNA form, the CDR3 reads TGTGCCAGCAGCTCCGGACTAGCGGGGGGGCCATCCTACAATGAGCAGTTCTTC. Translated: CASSSGLAGGPSYNEQFF. This chain joins TRBV7-2 and TRBJ2-1; 15 bases map to TRBD2. With V trimmed by 4 bases and J by 1 base, 5 bases remained unmatched. The germline V gene has CDR1 SGHTA and CDR2 FQGNSA. The CDR3 contains 18 residues.

The chain couples TRBV21-1 to TRBJ2-5; the D call TRBD1 from the table was never checked on the DNA. TRBV21-1 is assigned pseudogene status. The CDR3 sequence is 12 residues long. The CDR3 loop is CASRPTGGGGDF. The DNA of the CDR3 is TGTGCCAGCAGACCAACAGGGGGCGGCGGGGACTTC.

The chain recombines TRBV5-6 with TRBJ2-7; 9 nucleotides line up with TRBD1. V was pared by 3 bases and J by 6 bases, with 4 bases of the junction left unmatched. The CDR3 has 13 residues. The germline gives CDR1 SGHDT, CDR2 YYEEEE. The CDR3 loop reads CASSWDRALEQYF. As DNA, the CDR3 is TGTGCCAGCAGCTGGGACAGGGCCCTCGAGCAGTACTTC.

V and J are TRBV9 and TRBJ2-3; possible D gene TRBD2, 6 bases. Germline CDR1 is SGDLS and CDR2 is YYNGEE. Between the trimmed V and J ends, which lost 2 bases and 0 bases, there was a span of 16 bases. This CDR3 is 17 amino acids long. This chain's CDR3 is CASSVRAGLSSTDTQYF. In DNA, the CDR3 is TGTGCCAGCAGCGTCCGGGCGGGACTTTCGAGCACAGATACGCAGTATTTT.

The chain uses TRBV11-2 and TRBJ1-5; D call uncertain. The CDR3 is made up of 15 amino acids. The V gene lost 1 base and the J gene lost 6 bases, with 13 bases spanning the gap. Germline CDR1 and CDR2: SGHAT and FQNNGV. The CDR3 bases are TGTGCCAGCAGCTTAGGTTACGGTTATAGTCAGCCCCAGCATTTT. Protein: CASSLGYGYSQPQHF.

The gene calls are TRBV2 and TRBJ1-2; maybe TRBD1 (5 bases). Trimming removed 3 bases from V and 4 bases from J, with 9 bases in between. This CDR3 region has 13 residues. The V gene's germline CDR1 is SNHLY and CDR2 FYNNEI. The CDR3 is CASSDGGAYGYTF. CDR3 nucleotides: TGTGCCAGCAGTGATGGGGGAGCCTATGGCTACACCTTC. The variable domain in full, with the rest retrieved from reference TRBV2 and TRBJ1-2, is EPEVTQTPSHQVTQMGQEVILRCVPISNHLYFYWYRQILGQKVEFLVSFYNNEISEKSEIFDDQFSVERPDGSNFTLKIRSTKLEDSAMYFCASSDGGAYGYTFGSGTRLTVV.

The count of this clonotype is one. V usage is TRBV19 and J usage is TRBJ1-1, with a tentative D call TRBD1 (6 bases). Trimming pared 5 bases from V and 0 bases from J, leaving 13 bases between. The CDR3 extends over 15 amino acids. Germline V gene lookup returns CDR1 LNHDA and CDR2 SQIVND (reference sequence). The CDR3 DNA follows: TGTGCCAGTAGTTTCCGGACAGAGTTGAACACTGAAGCTTTCTTT. It is translated as CASSFRTELNTEAFF.

This clonotype was picked up one time. This chain joins TRBV12-3 or TRBV12-4 and TRBJ2-1; 8 bases line up with TRBD2. The V and J ends lost 5 bases and 6 bases, in that order; junction bases with no gene match: 15. The CDR3 sequence is 17 residues long. The CDR3 loop reads CASSPPPGLESGNEQFF. The DNA of the CDR3 is TGTGCCAGCAGTCCCCCTCCGGGACTAGAATCGGGCAATGAGCAGTTCTTC.